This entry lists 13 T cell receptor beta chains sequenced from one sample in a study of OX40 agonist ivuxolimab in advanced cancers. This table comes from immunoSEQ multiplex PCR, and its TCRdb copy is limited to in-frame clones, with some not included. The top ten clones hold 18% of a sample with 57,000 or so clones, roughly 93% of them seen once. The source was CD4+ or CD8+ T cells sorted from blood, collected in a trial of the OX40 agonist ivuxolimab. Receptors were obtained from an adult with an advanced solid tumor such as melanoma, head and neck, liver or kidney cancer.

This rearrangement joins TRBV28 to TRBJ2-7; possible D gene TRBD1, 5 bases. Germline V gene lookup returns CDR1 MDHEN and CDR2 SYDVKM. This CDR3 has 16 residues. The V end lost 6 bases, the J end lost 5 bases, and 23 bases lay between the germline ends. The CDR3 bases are TGTGCCAGCAGAAGGGGCGAAGGGCGGTTGGTCAACGAGCAGTACTTC. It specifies CASRRGEGRLVNEQYF.

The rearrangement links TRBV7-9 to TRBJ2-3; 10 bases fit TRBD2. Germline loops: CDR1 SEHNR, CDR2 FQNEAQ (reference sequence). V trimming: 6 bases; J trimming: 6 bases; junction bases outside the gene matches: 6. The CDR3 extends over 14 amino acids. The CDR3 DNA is TGTGCCAGCAGTTACCTAGCGGGAGCGGATACGCAGTATTTT. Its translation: CASSYLAGADTQYF.

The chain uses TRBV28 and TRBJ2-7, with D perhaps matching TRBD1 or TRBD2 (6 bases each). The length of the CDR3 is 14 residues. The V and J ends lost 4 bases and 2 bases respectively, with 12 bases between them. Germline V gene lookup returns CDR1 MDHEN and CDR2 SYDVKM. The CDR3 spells CASSSPRGPYEQYF. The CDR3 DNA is TGTGCCAGCAGTTCCCCCCGGGGGCCCTACGAGCAGTACTTC.

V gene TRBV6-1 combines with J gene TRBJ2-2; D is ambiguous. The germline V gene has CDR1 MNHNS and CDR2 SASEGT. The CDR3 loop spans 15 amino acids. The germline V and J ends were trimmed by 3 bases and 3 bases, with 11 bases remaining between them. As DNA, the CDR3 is TGTGCCAGCAGTGATCTGTGGTCGTACACCGGGGAGCTGTTTTTT. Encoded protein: CASSDLWSYTGELFF.

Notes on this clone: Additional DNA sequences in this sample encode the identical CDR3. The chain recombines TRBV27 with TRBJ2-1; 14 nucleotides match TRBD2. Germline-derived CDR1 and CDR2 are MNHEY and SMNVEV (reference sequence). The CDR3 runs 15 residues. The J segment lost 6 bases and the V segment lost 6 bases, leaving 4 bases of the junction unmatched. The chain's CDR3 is CASSPGTSGSNEQFF. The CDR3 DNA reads TGTGCCAGCAGCCCCGGGACTAGCGGGAGCAATGAGCAGTTCTTC.

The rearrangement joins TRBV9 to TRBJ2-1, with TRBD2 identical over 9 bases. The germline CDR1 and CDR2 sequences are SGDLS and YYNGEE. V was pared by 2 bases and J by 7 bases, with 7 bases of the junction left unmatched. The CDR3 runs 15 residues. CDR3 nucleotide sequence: TGTGCCAGCAGCGTTAGCGGGAGAGAAGGTAATGAGCAGTTCTTC. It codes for CASSVSGREGNEQFF.

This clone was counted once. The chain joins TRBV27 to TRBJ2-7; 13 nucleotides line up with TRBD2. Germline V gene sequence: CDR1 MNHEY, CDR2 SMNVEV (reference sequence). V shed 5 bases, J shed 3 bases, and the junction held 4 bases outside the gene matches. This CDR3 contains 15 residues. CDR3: CASSETSGRHYEQYF. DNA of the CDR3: TGTGCCAGCAGTGAGACTAGCGGGAGGCACTACGAGCAGTACTTC.

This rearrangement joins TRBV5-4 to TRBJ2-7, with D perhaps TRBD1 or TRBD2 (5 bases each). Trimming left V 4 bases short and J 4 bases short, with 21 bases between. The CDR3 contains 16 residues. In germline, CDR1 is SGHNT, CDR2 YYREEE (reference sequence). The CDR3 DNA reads TGTGCCAGCAGCCTAGTAAACCCGAGGGGTCTTTACGAGCAGTACTTC. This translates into CASSLVNPRGLYEQYF.

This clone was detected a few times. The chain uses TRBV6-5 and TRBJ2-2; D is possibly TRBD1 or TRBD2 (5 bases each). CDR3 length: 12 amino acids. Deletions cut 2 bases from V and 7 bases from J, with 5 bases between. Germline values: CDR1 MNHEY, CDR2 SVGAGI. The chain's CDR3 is CASSYGGGELFF. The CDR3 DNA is TGTGCCAGCAGTTACGGGGGCGGGGAGCTGTTTTTT.

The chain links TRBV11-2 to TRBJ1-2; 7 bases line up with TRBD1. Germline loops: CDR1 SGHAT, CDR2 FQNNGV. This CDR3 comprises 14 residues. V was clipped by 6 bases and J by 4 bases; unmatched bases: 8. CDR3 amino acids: CASRATGDFYGYTF. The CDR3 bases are TGTGCCAGCAGGGCCACAGGGGATTTCTATGGCTACACCTTC.

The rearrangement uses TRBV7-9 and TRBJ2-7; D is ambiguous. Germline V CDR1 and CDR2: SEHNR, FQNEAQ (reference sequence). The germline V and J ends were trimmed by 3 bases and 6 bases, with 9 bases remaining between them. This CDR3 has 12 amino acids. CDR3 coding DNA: TGTGCCAGCAGCTTCACCCCCCCCGAGCAGTACTTC. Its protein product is CASSFTPPEQYF. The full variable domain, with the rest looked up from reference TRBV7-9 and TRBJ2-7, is DTGVSQNPRHKITKRGQNVTFRCDPISEHNRLYWYRQTLGQGPEFLTYFQNEAQLEKSRLLSDRFSAERPKGSFSTLEIQRTEQGDSAMYLCASSFTPPEQYFGPGTRLTVT.

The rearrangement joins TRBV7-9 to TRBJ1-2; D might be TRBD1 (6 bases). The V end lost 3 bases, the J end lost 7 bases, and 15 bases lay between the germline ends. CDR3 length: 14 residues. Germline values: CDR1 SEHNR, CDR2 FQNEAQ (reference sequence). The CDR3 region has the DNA TGTGCCAGCAGCTTTACACAGGGAGCCGTTGGCTACACCTTC. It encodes CASSFTQGAVGYTF. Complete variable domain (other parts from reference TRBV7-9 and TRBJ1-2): DTGVSQNPRHKITKRGQNVTFRCDPISEHNRLYWYRQTLGQGPEFLTYFQNEAQLEKSRLLSDRFSAERPKGSFSTLEIQRTEQGDSAMYLCASSFTQGAVGYTFGSGTRLTVV.

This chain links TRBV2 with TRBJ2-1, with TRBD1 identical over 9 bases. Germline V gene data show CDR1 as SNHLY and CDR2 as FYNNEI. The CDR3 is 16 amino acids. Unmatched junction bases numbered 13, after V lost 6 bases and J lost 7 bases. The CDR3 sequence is CASRVGQGRGGNEQFF. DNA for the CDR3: TGTGCCAGCAGAGTGGGACAGGGTAGGGGTGGAAATGAGCAGTTCTTC.